Presented here are 31 T cell receptor beta chains from one specimen sequenced in a study of human T cells and chemical hapten exposure. TCRdb called the RACE reads again in MiXCR, with one record for every CDR3 protein. The sample comprises over 150,000 distinct CDR3 sequences, 25% to 30% of which are singletons, and under 2.5% rests with the top ten. Specified time point: patch test 3, about 24 weeks after DPC sensitization. As for treatment: therapeutic diphenylcyclopropenone sensitization with weekly scalp DPC. The material sequenced was whole blood, taken in connection with sensitization to the hapten diphenylcyclopropenone (DPC). The receptors derive from a woman aged 18-29 years with alopecia areata. Some clones in this sample may be carry-over from other donors' samples.

This CDR3 reads CASSLLQADEKLFF. The CDR3 DNA is TGCGCCAGCAGCTTATTACAAGCGGATGAAAAACTGTTTTTT. V usage is TRBV5-1 and J usage is TRBJ1-4; D is unresolved. The germline CDR1 and CDR2 sequences are SGHRS and YFSETQ. The ends were cut back, 2 bases at V and 6 bases at J, with 11 bases in the middle. The CDR3 consists of 14 residues. The variable domain in full, with the rest retrieved from reference TRBV5-1 and TRBJ1-4, is KAGVTQTPRYLIKTRGQQVTLSCSPISGHRSVSWYQQTPGQGLQFLFEYFSETQRNKGNFPGRFSGRQFSNSRSEMNVSTLELGDSALYLCASSLLQADEKLFFGSGTQLSVL.

V is TRBV9 and J is TRBJ1-1; the D gene is possibly TRBD1 (5 bases). The germline gives CDR1 SGDLS, CDR2 YYNGEE. The CDR3 runs to 13 residues. V gave up 3 bases and J gave up 13 bases, with 19 bases separating them. CDR3 amino acids: CASSGAGNHQGFF. The CDR3 nucleotides read TGTGCCAGCAGCGGAGCCGGGAACCACCAGGGTTTCTTT. The variable domain in full, with the rest retrieved from reference TRBV9 and TRBJ1-1, is DSGVTQTPKHLITATGQRVTLRCSPRSGDLSVYWYQQSLDQGLQFLIQYYNGEERAKGNILERFSAQQFPDLHSELNLSSLELGDSALYFCASSGAGNHQGFFGQGTRLTVV.

This clonotype was observed at least ten times. The V call is TRBV20-1, the J call TRBJ2-1; D gene ambiguous. CDR3 length: 11 residues. Per the germline V gene, CDR1 is DFQATT and CDR2 is SNEGSKA (reference sequence). V lost 4 bases to trimming and J lost 3 bases, with 4 bases between them. In DNA form, the CDR3 reads TGCAGTGCTAATTTCTACAATGAGCAGTTCTTC. Translating it yields CSANFYNEQFF.

The chain links TRBV5-1 to TRBJ2-7, with D possibly matching TRBD2 (6 bases). CDR3 size: 15 residues. V was shortened by 0 bases and J by 3 bases, with 13 bases between the two germline ends. The germline V gene has CDR1 SGHRS and CDR2 YFSETQ. CDR3 sequence reads: CASSLAGGLFYEQYF. The CDR3 nucleotides read TGCGCCAGCAGCTTGGCCGGGGGTCTCTTCTACGAGCAGTACTTC.

The CDR3 is CASSSNRAYNEQFF. The CDR3 DNA reads as TGTGCCAGCAGCTCCAACAGGGCCTACAATGAGCAGTTCTTC. The rearrangement links TRBV7-2 to TRBJ2-1, with D possibly TRBD1 on 6 matching bases. The CDR3 covers 14 residues. Germline CDR1 SGHTA, CDR2 FQGNSA. V lost 4 bases to trimming and J lost 2 bases, with 9 bases between them.

The rearrangement links TRBV29-1 to TRBJ1-2; TRBD1 is a possible D gene (6 bases). CDR3 length: 11 residues. The germline V and J ends were trimmed by 7 bases and 4 bases, with 10 bases remaining between them. CDR1 is SQVTM, CDR2 ANQGSEA, per germline. This CDR3 reads CSGTGSYGYTF. Here the CDR3 DNA reads TGCAGCGGAACAGGGTCCTATGGCTACACCTTC.

Many counts were recorded for this clonotype. This chain connects TRBV29-1 to TRBJ2-7; possibly TRBD1 or TRBD2 for D (7 bases each). The germline V gene has CDR1 SQVTM and CDR2 ANQGSEA. Between the trimmed V and J ends, which lost 7 bases and 2 bases, there was a span of 15 bases. The CDR3 length is 13 residues. The CDR3 DNA follows: TGCAGCGCTATGACAGGGAGGGCCTACGAGCAGTACTTC. Residues: CSAMTGRAYEQYF.

In this sample, this clonotype turned up a few times. The chain links TRBV7-2 to TRBJ1-2; possible D gene TRBD1, 6 bases. There are 14 residues in the CDR3. The ends were cut back, 4 bases at V and 5 bases at J, with 14 bases in the middle. Germline V gives CDR1 SGHTA, CDR2 FQGNSA. CDR3 nucleotides: TGTGCCAGCAGCTCCAAACAGGGCGGGTATGGCTACACCTTC. Its translation is CASSSKQGGYGYTF.

This clonotype occurred many times. The chain carries TRBV9 and TRBJ2-1; D is ambiguous. The CDR3 length is 13 residues. Germline V lookup: CDR1 SGDLS, CDR2 YYNGEE. V was shortened by 4 bases and J by 4 bases, with 9 bases between the two germline ends. The CDR3 reads CASSLGRYNEQFF. CDR3 nucleotides: TGTGCCAGCAGCTTAGGCAGATACAATGAGCAGTTCTTC.

This chain connects TRBV6-5 to TRBJ2-1; unclear D gene. Between the trimmed V and J ends, which lost 6 bases and 8 bases, there was a span of 17 bases. This CDR3 region has 14 residues. Germline assignment: CDR1 MNHEY and CDR2 SVGAGI. The CDR3 is CASSRSLTFDEQFF. CDR3 nucleotides: TGTGCCAGCAGCCGATCATTGACTTTCGATGAGCAGTTCTTC.

The V and J genes are TRBV29-1 and TRBJ1-2; D unclear. Germline V CDR1 and CDR2: SQVTM, ANQGSEA. V was cut by 3 bases and J by 4 bases, with 6 bases left in between. The CDR3 runs to 11 residues. CDR3 sequence reads: CSVDIGYGYTF. CDR3 coding DNA: TGCAGCGTTGATATCGGCTATGGCTACACCTTC.

The chain combines TRBV11-2 with TRBJ2-5; TRBD2 aligns across 8 bases. Germline-derived CDR1 and CDR2 are SGHAT and FQNNGV. This CDR3 spans 15 amino acids. The V segment lost 1 base and the J segment 4 bases; nucleotides outside the gene matches: 5. The CDR3 region is CASSLGGAGGETQYF. The CDR3 DNA is TGTGCCAGCAGCTTAGGAGGGGCGGGAGGAGAGACCCAGTACTTC.

The chain links TRBV20-1 to TRBJ1-5; D call uncertain. Germline CDR1 is DFQATT and CDR2 is SNEGSKA (reference sequence). This CDR3 spans 14 amino acids. Trimming removed 0 bases at V and 11 bases at J, with 17 bases between. The CDR3 sequence is CSARETASGEAQHF. CDR3 nucleotide sequence: TGCAGTGCTAGAGAAACAGCCAGCGGTGAGGCCCAGCATTTT.

In this sample, this clonotype turned up a few times. The chain uses TRBV7-9 and TRBJ1-4, with TRBD1 as a possible D gene (5 bases). CDR1 is SEHNR, CDR2 FQNEAQ, per germline (reference sequence). CDR3 length: 15 residues. Trimming shortened V by 5 bases and J by 7 bases, and 17 bases separated the two germline ends. The CDR3, as DNA: TGTGCCAGCAGCCGCATGGGGGGTCCTAGTGAAAAACTGTTTTTT. Protein product: CASSRMGGPSEKLFF.

J is TRBJ2-7 and V is TRBV2; 7 nucleotides match TRBD1. Germline CDR1 SNHLY, CDR2 FYNNEI. The CDR3 consists of 15 residues. V lost 7 bases to trimming and J lost 2 bases; unmatched junction nucleotides: 11. The CDR3 DNA sequence: TGTGCCAGCAATGGGCAGACAGGGCCAACCTACGAGCAGTACTTC. Its protein product is CASNGQTGPTYEQYF. The variable domain in full, with the rest retrieved from reference TRBV2 and TRBJ2-7, is EPEVTQTPSHQVTQMGQEVILRCVPISNHLYFYWYRQILGQKVEFLVSFYNNEISEKSEIFDDQFSVERPDGSNFTLKIRSTKLEDSAMYFCASNGQTGPTYEQYFGPGTRLTVT.

The chain carries TRBV27 and TRBJ2-3; D possibly matches TRBD1 or TRBD2 (7 bases each). The germline V and J ends were trimmed by 6 bases and 2 bases, with 21 bases remaining between them. This CDR3 comprises 17 residues. Germline V gives CDR1 MNHEY, CDR2 SMNVEV (reference sequence). The CDR3 bases are TGTGCCAGCAGATCAGGGGGGGGCCCAACCAACACAGATACGCAGTATTTT. It codes for CASRSGGGPTNTDTQYF.

The chain couples TRBV7-9 to TRBJ2-7; 7 nucleotides align to TRBD1. Germline CDR1 SEHNR, CDR2 FQNEAQ (reference sequence). V shed 5 bases, J shed 3 bases, and the junction held 10 bases outside the gene matches. CDR3 size: 15 residues. The CDR3 region has the DNA TGTGCCAGCAGCGGACAGGAACAGATTTTCTACGAGCAGTACTTC. Translated, it gives CASSGQEQIFYEQYF.

This clonotype occurred a few times. This sequence joins TRBV6-2 or TRBV6-3 and TRBJ1-1; D unclear. This CDR3 region has 12 residues. The V end lost 0 bases, the J end lost 3 bases, and 2 bases lay between the germline ends. Looked up from germline, CDR1 is MNHEY and CDR2 is SVGEGT. The CDR3 DNA reads as TGTGCCAGCAGTTACTCTTACACTGAAGCTTTCTTT. It codes for CASSYSYTEAFF.

V and J are TRBV27 and TRBJ2-7, with TRBD1 matching over 8 bases. After removal of 7 bases from V and 3 bases from J, the junction contained 14 bases not matched to a gene. The CDR3 consists of 16 residues. Looked up from germline, CDR1 is MNHEY and CDR2 is SMNVEV (reference sequence). CDR3 nucleotides: TGTGCCAGCAAACCGGGACAGGTCCTCGCTCTCTACGAGCAGTACTTC. Translated: CASKPGQVLALYEQYF.

The chain carries TRBV10-3 and TRBJ1-5; the match to TRBD1 covers 10 bases. Germline V gene data show CDR1 as ENHRY and CDR2 as SYGVKD. The V and J ends lost 10 bases and 4 bases, in that order; junction bases with no gene match: 10. The CDR3 consists of 15 residues. In nucleotides, the CDR3 is TGTGCCACAGGACTTGGGACAGGGGAGAATCAGCCCCAGCATTTT. Its translation: CATGLGTGENQPQHF.

The chain links TRBV27 to TRBJ2-5; possibly TRBD1 for D (5 bases). This CDR3 is 15 amino acids long. Germline CDR1 reads MNHEY; CDR2 reads SMNVEV (reference sequence). Trimming pared 5 bases from V and 1 base from J, leaving 14 bases between. The CDR3, as DNA: TGTGCCAGCAGTATTACAGGAGCCTCCCAAGAGACCCAGTACTTC. Its protein is CASSITGASQETQYF.

The gene calls are TRBV7-9 and TRBJ1-4, with D possibly being TRBD1 (5 bases). V was trimmed by 5 bases and J by 6 bases, leaving 10 bases between them. Per germline, CDR1 SEHNR and CDR2 FQNEAQ (reference sequence). This CDR3 region has 13 residues. The chain's CDR3 is CASSGGVYEKLFF. The CDR3 nucleotides read TGTGCCAGCAGCGGGGGAGTTTATGAAAAACTGTTTTTT.

The V gene is TRBV7-2, the J gene TRBJ2-3, with D uncertain. The CDR3 has 13 residues. Germline CDR1 SGHTA, CDR2 FQGNSA. Trimming stripped 1 base from V and 5 bases from J, with 7 bases between. The DNA for the CDR3 is TGTGCCAGCAGCTTAGTACCCAGAGATACGCAGTATTTT. It codes for CASSLVPRDTQYF.

The rearrangement uses TRBV7-3 and TRBJ1-1, with unresolved D. V gave up 1 base and J gave up 1 base, with 7 bases separating them. Germline CDR1 SGHTA, CDR2 FQGTGA. The CDR3 has 14 amino acids. CDR3 DNA sequence: TGTGCCAGCAGCTTAAAGGGAAGGAACACTGAAGCTTTCTTT. Its translation: CASSLKGRNTEAFF. The variable domain in full, completed from reference TRBV7-3 and TRBJ1-1, reads GAGVSQTPSNKVTEKGKYVELRCDPISGHTALYWYRQSLGQGPEFLIYFQGTGAADDSGLPNDRFFAVRPEGSVSTLKIQRTERGDSAVYLCASSLKGRNTEAFFGQGTRLTVV.

The V gene is TRBV20-1, the J gene TRBJ2-6; 8 bases line up with TRBD1. V lost 2 bases, J lost 3 bases, and 6 bases stayed unmatched. Germline V gene data show CDR1 as DFQATT and CDR2 as SNEGSKA (reference sequence). This CDR3 is 16 amino acids long. CDR3 loop: CSARNSGQGGANVLTF. In nucleotides, the CDR3 is TGCAGTGCTAGAAATTCTGGACAGGGTGGGGCCAACGTCCTGACTTTC.

The chain recombines TRBV27 with TRBJ1-6, with 9 bases aligning to TRBD1. From germline, CDR1 is MNHEY and CDR2 SMNVEV (reference sequence). The CDR3 runs to 15 residues. J was trimmed by 10 bases and V by 5 bases; bases with no gene match: 9. The CDR3 loop reads CASSPRDRERSPLHF. The CDR3 nucleotides are TGTGCCAGCAGTCCCCGGGACAGGGAGAGGTCACCCCTCCACTTT.

A word on this clonotype: One end of the junction fails to match germline, which may point to a read error. The chain is built from TRBV11-2 and TRBJ2-1; no clear D. In germline, CDR1 is SGHAT, CDR2 FQNNGV. This CDR3 region has 10 residues. CDR3 bases: TGTGCCAGCAGCTCCATTGAGTTGGTCTTC. This translates into CASSSIELVF.

The rearrangement joins TRBV19 to TRBJ2-2; the D gene is possibly TRBD1 (6 bases). Germline loops: CDR1 LNHDA, CDR2 SQIVND (reference sequence). Trimming took 5 bases from V and 3 from J, leaving 10 bases between them. The CDR3 contains 14 residues. The CDR3 DNA sequence: TGTGCCAGTAGTGCCCCAGGGGACACCGGGGAGCTGTTTTTT. Translating gives CASSAPGDTGELFF.

The rearrangement joins TRBV27 to TRBJ2-4; tentative D call: TRBD1 (6 bases). The germline V and J ends were trimmed by 5 bases and 7 bases, with 15 bases remaining between them. CDR3 length equals 14 residues. Germline assignment: CDR1 MNHEY and CDR2 SMNVEV (reference sequence). The CDR3 DNA sequence: TGTGCCAGCAGTCCCACAGGGACGTTGAACATTCAGTACTTC. It yields the protein CASSPTGTLNIQYF.

This chain links TRBV7-9 with TRBJ2-1; no clear D gene. Deletions cut 4 bases from V and 10 bases from J, with 14 bases between. This CDR3 is built from 13 residues. Germline loops: CDR1 SEHNR, CDR2 FQNEAQ (reference sequence). CDR3 sequence: CASSSRPFGEQFF. CDR3 in DNA: TGTGCCAGCAGCTCCCGGCCGTTCGGAGAGCAGTTCTTC.

This rearrangement joins TRBV10-3 to TRBJ2-6; no definite D call. V was clipped by 4 bases and J by 1 base, with 11 bases between them. Germline V lookup: CDR1 ENHRY, CDR2 SYGVKD. This CDR3 has 16 residues. DNA for the CDR3: TGTGCCATCAGTGGGAAAAGGGATTCTGGGGCCAACGTCCTGACTTTC. Residues: CAISGKRDSGANVLTF.